This paragraph reports one TCR beta chain. Its antigen is not yet known. Base quality data are lacking; no much larger clone is found one base away. In total, fewer than 750 healthy bone marrow donors made up the cohort. At the time of sampling, all cohort members were nominally healthy, though unrecorded immune exposures were likely present. The donor was CMV seropositive and was included in the group of 250 to 350 seropositive cohort members. A peripheral blood sample was collected from each donor, and TCR beta sequencing was performed on peripheral blood mononuclear cells. The Qiagen DNeasy Blood Extraction Kit was used to extract genomic DNA from the blood cell samples. Trimming removed 6 bases from V and 8 bases from J; the gene matches leave 12 bases unexplained. The CDR3 has 15 amino acids, counting the end cysteine and phenylalanine. Only CDR3 DNA is held: 45 bases, read in frame from base 1. CDR1 and CDR2 are read off the germline V gene as MNHEY and SVGAGI.

The source of the sample is a study of cytomegalovirus exposure and HLA in healthy donors (dated by TCRdb to about 2017). Background for the entire study: In an earlier analysis of under 600 of the donors, 276 Gb of sequence data and 90 million to 130 million unique TCR beta sequences from about 180 million T cells were reported. The later analysis used no new phenotypic data to find candidate immune exposures, relying instead on TCR beta sequences and their occurrence across donors. The study aimed to test whether cataloging public T cell receptors could reveal signatures of past pathogen exposure. Of the roughly 420 genotyped donors, 65% to 90% were placed in the genetic ancestry cluster associated with self-reported Caucasian donors. Besides the first cohort of roughly 700 subjects, a separate validation cohort made up of around 120 different subjects was used. Using immunosequencing, the study profiled T cell repertoires from 666 subjects and related those repertoires to cytomegalovirus serostatus. A later genetic analysis used genome-wide SNP genotypes for about 65% of the roughly 670 donors, treating that subset as a discovery cohort. To predict cytomegalovirus infection status, the study combined high-throughput TCR immunosequencing, statistical association of individual TCRs with disease status, and machine learning. Among several hundred genotyped donors of the cohort, an average of around 250,000 unique TCR beta nucleotide sequences was sequenced per donor, of which 15% to 20% were non-productive. Because of strong linkage in the cohort, roughly five DR-DQ haplotypes were treated as single units for association and clustering. The number of donors typed differed by locus, with roughly 629-640 for A, B, C, DRB1 and DQB1, more than 500 for DQA1, 600 to 610 for DPA1, and some 440 for DPB1. Every discovery cohort repertoire had been produced on one sequencing platform. Both class I and class II loci were covered by HLA typing, at four-digit resolution. About 310 gigabases of sequencing data and tens of millions of unique TCR sequences were included in an early release covering around 650 HLA-typed donors. Alongside the repertoire data, information on donor age, sex, ethnicity and CMV serostatus was compiled. An earlier analysis of 587 of the donors applied high-throughput TCR beta sequencing to assess whether each TCR beta V gene segment acted as functional or pseudogenic. A later analysis re-analyzed previously published TCR beta repertoires from 666 donors and added high-resolution HLA genotyping to study TCR occurrence patterns. On the study overall, not on this receptor specifically: The study listed 170 or so TCR beta chains as associated with cytomegalovirus. An earlier analysis of around 540 of the donors showed that most TCR beta V segments appeared in productive rearrangements either about 90% or about 30% of the time, which broadly matched IMGT annotations. Because some donors lacked HLA typing at each locus, the association tests relied only on the typed subset. In a later analysis, about 16,000 TCR beta sequences were associated with specific HLA alleles at a false discovery rate of 0.05. While some public TCRs were present in many individuals, most TCR sequences turned up only very rarely across donors. The classifier was reported to diagnose cytomegalovirus status with high specificity and sensitivity in both the original and validation cohorts. According to a later analysis, most CMV-associated TCR beta chains appeared to be HLA-restricted, and the HLA associations seemed to be driven largely by CMV exposure. For the cohort, immune exposure information was limited to CMV serostatus. A cluster of highly shared sequence variants was judged likely to be a technical artifact of the sequencing pipeline. A further reported finding was that TCR beta sequences accurately predicted the HLA-A and HLA-B alleles for most subjects in the first cohort. In this cohort, only TCR beta chains were sequenced, and detectable features were limited by the absence of alpha or paired-chain data. Because counts were too low, roughly 18 rarely observed V segments, including chromosome 9 orphons, were left out of the earlier analysis of several hundred of the donors. A later analysis reported that several top co-occurrence clusters appeared linked to parvovirus B19, influenza, CMV and Epstein-Barr virus. According to a later analysis, TCR association rates differed among HLA loci, with DRB1 alleles showing the most associated TCRs and HLA-C alleles showing the fewest. Sequencing depth was assumed to be roughly uniform across donors in the presence/absence analyses, though that assumption may not hold. Because the 87-base-pair reads could not distinguish some IMGT-functional V segments, including TRBV6-2 and TRBV6-3, those segments were excluded. Linkage disequilibrium might explain the correlated functional status among segregating V segments, but an unknown experimental factor could not be ruled out. In a later analysis, HLA-associated TCR beta chains showed more clonal expansion and lower generation probabilities than non-associated chains that were equally common. The authors suggested that the approach could potentially be extended to other disease states and immunological phenotypes. According to a later genetic analysis, donors in an Asian-associated ancestry cluster had fewer N-insertions in productive TCRs than the approximately 650-donor mean. A few of the identified cytomegalovirus-associated TCR beta chains were confirmed in vitro to be specific for cytomegalovirus antigens. In a later genetic analysis, a missense DCLRE1C variant was associated with V-gene and J-gene trimming of TCR beta chains, and the association was replicated in an independent cohort. When HLA alleles, especially DR and DQ, strongly co-occurred, attributing TCR associations to individual alleles was difficult.

Library method: the immunoSEQ multiplex PCR assay. For the multiplex PCR, a mixture combining 60 forward primers for TCR Vbeta segments and 13 reverse primers for TCR Jbeta segments was used. The CDR3 region of rearranged TCR beta genes was amplified from genomic DNA by a multiplex PCR assay. Amplified TCR beta libraries were sequenced as 87-base-pair reads on the Illumina HiSeq System. Per the source publication's procedure: A later analysis tallied 70 million to 100 million unique TCR beta chains across the 700 or so repertoires, and some 10 million of those chains were shared by two or more donors. A nearest-neighbor algorithm error-corrected the raw reads and collapsed the reads into unique sequences, merging closely related sequences to remove PCR and sequencing errors. CDR3 sequences were aligned to IMGT reference sequences to assign V, D and J gene segments. Each retained sequence needed at least a six-nucleotide match to both a V gene segment and a J gene segment. A rearrangement counted as productive if the CDR3 had no stop codons and remained in frame with V and J, and every other rearrangement counted as non-productive. CDR3 was defined by IMGT convention, running from the second conserved V-encoded cysteine to the conserved J-encoded phenylalanine. Sequences without an unambiguous match to a single V gene segment were excluded from the earlier analysis of 450 to 650 of the donors. An earlier analysis of fewer than 750 of the donors called V segments functional above 56.7% productive rearrangements and segregating when the between-donor standard deviation exceeded 5%. To diagnose cytomegalovirus status from the catalog of TCR beta chain sequences, a statistical classification framework was built. In a later analysis, TCR nucleotide sequences were compared against IMGT/GENE-DB human TR gene sequences so that V and J genes could be assigned. A later analysis assigned CDR3 sequences and most-parsimonious VDJ recombination scenarios with the TCRdist pipeline. In a later analysis, every TCR beta chain was defined by the combination of its CDR3 amino acid sequence and its V-gene family, and reads without a unique V-gene family were dropped. A later analysis removed several hundred highly shared, low-generation-probability nucleotide sequences to deal with suspected cross-contamination and a sequencing artifact. For each public chain, a later analysis derived a clonal expansion index from normalized ranks of inferred template counts within each repertoire. In a later analysis, generation probabilities were computed with a VDJ recombination model fitted to out-of-frame rearrangements, and the resulting probabilities were checked against IGoR. A later analysis scored TCR-TCR, TCR-HLA and TCR-CMV co-occurrence with hypergeometric tests, applying a repertoire-size bias correction to TCR pairs. In a later analysis, false discovery rates were estimated by permuting HLA or CMV assignments 20 times. In a later analysis, co-occurring TCRs were grouped using DBSCAN, with TCRdist sequence similarity added in when clustering inside HLA-allele-positive subsets. For co-occurrence clustering, repertoires with fewer than 30,000 or more than 120,000 public chains were excluded, along with five repertoires with anomalous nucleotide sharing. The table comes from immuneACCESS by way of TCRdb, which keeps in-frame sequences with V and J called. Part of the clones is missing from these tables; in studies checked, under half for an unresolved V gene and the rest for unknown reasons. Clone size and V and J calls were adopted from that table, with D and trimming inferred from the DNA. This sample has roughly 160,000 clones in its table, and over 70% of those were observed once. Jointly, the top ten make up around 3.2% of the sample.

The receptor chain draws on TRBV6-5 and TRBJ1-4; 7 bases in between match TRBD1. The TCR sequence derives from a woman in her forties or fifties in good health and CMV-seropositive. The sample comprised PBMCs. The CDR3 corresponds to CASSTDRAIGEKLFF. The DNA sequence reads TGTGCCAGCAGCACCGACAGGGCCATAGGGGAAAAACTGTTTTTT.